This is a list of T cell receptor beta chains from one sample in a study of blood T cell repertoires in COVID-19. The assay was immunoSEQ multiplex PCR, and TCRdb's table has in-frame clones only and misses some. This sample yields 83,000 or so clones, of which around 87% are seen a single time; about 8% belongs to the top ten. Sample: peripheral blood. The origin of the receptors is an elderly man with active or convalescent COVID-19. CDR3s include the opening cysteine and the closing phenylalanine or tryptophan. The order of the fields is V gene, clone size, J gene, D gene, CDR3 protein, CDR3 DNA. The D gene is left open where the match is weak. A row's size may be missing; if present it is once, few, many or a size class.

v_gene: TRBV11-2; abundance: NA; j_gene: TRBJ2-3; d_gene: NA; CDR3aa: CASTGQFFSTDTQYF; CDR3nt: TGTGCCAGCACCGGACAGTTTTTTAGCACAGATACGCAGTATTTT
v_gene: TRBV7-8; abundance: few; j_gene: TRBJ1-2; d_gene: NA; CDR3aa: CASSSEIYGYTF; CDR3nt: TGTGCCAGCAGCTCTGAGATCTATGGCTACACCTTC
v_gene: TRBV3-1/TRBV3-2; abundance: NA; j_gene: TRBJ2-2; d_gene: NA; CDR3aa: CASSHHRNTGELFF; CDR3nt: TGTGCCAGCAGCCATCACAGAAACACCGGGGAGCTGTTTTTT
v_gene: TRBV7-8; abundance: NA; j_gene: TRBJ2-1; d_gene: TRBD2; CDR3aa: CASSSDSGGRSYNEQFF; CDR3nt: TGTGCCAGCAGCTCCGACAGCGGGGGTCGGTCCTACAATGAGCAGTTCTTC
v_gene: TRBV7-2; abundance: NA; j_gene: TRBJ1-2; d_gene: NA; CDR3aa: CASSLALNYGYTF; CDR3nt: TGTGCCAGCAGCTTAGCCCTCAACTATGGCTACACCTTC
v_gene: TRBV3-1/TRBV3-2; abundance: NA; j_gene: TRBJ1-5; d_gene: NA; CDR3aa: CASSQDPPGYGSNQPQHF; CDR3nt: TGTGCCAGCAGCCAAGATCCTCCAGGGTACGGTAGCAATCAGCCCCAGCATTTT
v_gene: TRBV28; abundance: NA; j_gene: TRBJ1-1; d_gene: NA; CDR3aa: CASSEQENTEAFF; CDR3nt: TGTGCCAGCAGTGAGCAGGAGAACACTGAAGCTTTCTTT
v_gene: TRBV3-1/TRBV3-2; abundance: NA; j_gene: TRBJ1-4; d_gene: NA; CDR3aa: CASSRDRYEKLFF; CDR3nt: TGTGCCAGCAGCCGCGACAGGTACGAAAAACTGTTTTTT
v_gene: TRBV6-4; abundance: once; j_gene: TRBJ2-4; d_gene: NA; CDR3aa: CASHDRNDDKNIQYF; CDR3nt: TGTGCCAGCCATGACAGGAATGATGACAAAAACATTCAGTACTTC
v_gene: TRBV6-4; abundance: NA; j_gene: TRBJ1-2; d_gene: TRBD1; CDR3aa: CASSEQPGQTTGGYTF; CDR3nt: TGTGCCAGCAGTGAGCAACCGGGACAGACCACCGGTGGCTACACCTTC
v_gene: TRBV19; abundance: NA; j_gene: TRBJ2-2; d_gene: NA; CDR3aa: CASSRTGPGELFF; CDR3nt: TGTGCCAGTAGCAGAACAGGGCCCGGGGAGCTGTTTTTT
v_gene: TRBV10-3; abundance: NA; j_gene: TRBJ1-2; d_gene: NA; CDR3aa: CAISPGQPGYTF; CDR3nt: TGTGCCATCAGCCCGGGACAACCGGGCTACACCTTC
v_gene: TRBV11-2; abundance: NA; j_gene: TRBJ1-1; d_gene: TRBD1; CDR3aa: CASSWTGVEAFF; CDR3nt: TGTGCCAGCAGCTGGACAGGGGTTGAAGCTTTCTTT
v_gene: TRBV18; abundance: NA; j_gene: TRBJ1-1; d_gene: TRBD1; CDR3aa: CASSPQGDTNTEAFF; CDR3nt: TGTGCCAGCTCACCGCAGGGGGATACGAACACTGAAGCTTTCTTT
v_gene: TRBV3-1/TRBV3-2; abundance: NA; j_gene: TRBJ2-1; d_gene: NA; CDR3aa: CASSHTGMNRAEQFF; CDR3nt: TGTGCCAGCAGCCACACAGGGATGAATCGCGCTGAGCAGTTCTTC
v_gene: TRBV6-5; abundance: once; j_gene: TRBJ1-2; d_gene: TRBD1; CDR3aa: CASSYDPGQGAHGYTF; CDR3nt: TGTGCCAGCAGTTACGATCCGGGACAGGGGGCGCACGGCTACACCTTC
v_gene: TRBV2; abundance: NA; j_gene: TRBJ2-2; d_gene: TRBD1; CDR3aa: CASSLEGQGNGELFF; CDR3nt: TGTGCCAGCAGTCTGGAGGGACAGGGAAACGGGGAGCTGTTTTTT
v_gene: TRBV5-4; abundance: NA; j_gene: TRBJ2-2; d_gene: TRBD1; CDR3aa: CASSLPGTGESGELFF; CDR3nt: TGTGCCAGCAGCTTGCCCGGGACAGGGGAATCCGGGGAGCTGTTTTTT
v_gene: TRBV10-3; abundance: NA; j_gene: TRBJ1-2; d_gene: NA; CDR3aa: CAISERQGIFYGYTF; CDR3nt: TGTGCCATCAGTGAGCGTCAGGGAATTTTTTATGGCTACACCTTC
v_gene: TRBV18; abundance: NA; j_gene: TRBJ2-3; d_gene: NA; CDR3aa: CASIARVGTDTQYF; CDR3nt: TGTGCCAGCATCGCCAGGGTAGGGACAGATACGCAGTATTTT
v_gene: TRBV5-1; abundance: NA; j_gene: TRBJ1-2; d_gene: TRBD1; CDR3aa: CASSLGTGVNYGYTF; CDR3nt: TGCGCCAGCAGCTTGGGGACAGGGGTAAACTATGGCTACACCTTC
v_gene: TRBV19; abundance: NA; j_gene: TRBJ1-3; d_gene: TRBD1; CDR3aa: CASRWTGAGNTIYF; CDR3nt: TGTGCCAGTAGGTGGACAGGGGCTGGAAACACCATATATTTT
v_gene: TRBV19; abundance: NA; j_gene: TRBJ1-2; d_gene: NA; CDR3aa: CASSIGAMTYYGYTF; CDR3nt: TGTGCCAGTAGTATTGGGGCGATGACTTACTATGGCTACACCTTC
v_gene: TRBV11-2; abundance: NA; j_gene: TRBJ1-3; d_gene: NA; CDR3aa: CASSRNSGNTIYF; CDR3nt: TGTGCCAGCAGCCGTAACTCTGGAAACACCATATATTTT
v_gene: TRBV7-2; abundance: NA; j_gene: TRBJ1-1; d_gene: NA; CDR3aa: CASSSSRRAEAFF; CDR3nt: TGTGCCAGCAGCTCCTCTAGGAGGGCTGAAGCTTTCTTT
v_gene: TRBV4-1; abundance: NA; j_gene: TRBJ1-5; d_gene: NA; CDR3aa: CASSRYGSGVENQPQHF; CDR3nt: TGCGCCAGCAGCCGGTATGGGTCCGGGGTGGAAAATCAGCCCCAGCATTTT
v_gene: TRBV10-1; abundance: NA; j_gene: TRBJ2-3; d_gene: NA; CDR3aa: CASSEAGYTDTQYF; CDR3nt: TGCGCCAGCAGTGAGGCGGGATACACAGATACGCAGTATTTT
v_gene: TRBV6-6; abundance: NA; j_gene: TRBJ2-3; d_gene: NA; CDR3aa: CASSSGDLSTDTQYF; CDR3nt: TGTGCCAGCAGTTCGGGGGATCTAAGCACAGATACGCAGTATTTT
v_gene: TRBV2; abundance: NA; j_gene: TRBJ2-3; d_gene: NA; CDR3aa: CASNLADTQYF; CDR3nt: TGTGCCAGCAACCTAGCAGATACGCAGTATTTT
v_gene: TRBV7-7; abundance: NA; j_gene: TRBJ1-4; d_gene: TRBD1; CDR3aa: CASSLGPRGDEKLFF; CDR3nt: TGTGCCAGCAGCTTAGGGCCCAGGGGGGATGAAAAACTGTTTTTT
v_gene: TRBV6-6; abundance: NA; j_gene: TRBJ1-2; d_gene: NA; CDR3aa: CAAGLGGTRGYTF; CDR3nt: TGTGCCGCTGGTTTGGGGGGGACGCGTGGCTACACCTTC
v_gene: TRBV19; abundance: NA; j_gene: TRBJ2-3; d_gene: NA; CDR3aa: CASSMEGHGPTDTQYF; CDR3nt: TGTGCCAGTAGTATGGAAGGACACGGGCCCACAGATACGCAGTATTTT
v_gene: TRBV19; abundance: NA; j_gene: TRBJ2-1; d_gene: NA; CDR3aa: CASSTDSLSYNEQFF; CDR3nt: TGTGCCAGTAGTACGGACAGCCTCTCCTACAATGAGCAGTTCTTC